The clone carrying this TCR beta chain showed up just a few times. Its antigen is unidentified. The germline V gene has CDR1 DFQATT and CDR2 SNEGSKA (reference sequence). The CDR3 runs to 12 residues. Trimming stripped 3 bases from V and 2 bases from J, with 8 bases between. This entry comes from a study of post-analysis software for immune sequencing data. General observations from the study: Roughly five TRBV segments, including TRBV5-6, TRBV5-1 and TRBV20-1, were more frequent in patients than controls.

Presence of unique molecular identifiers characterized the TCR beta cDNA libraries. Each CDR3 protein is one row after TCRdb ran MiXCR on the PCR reads. The profile covers roughly 800,000 distinct CDR3 sequences, with just under 30% appearing a single time and more than 0.45% taken by the ten largest. Specimen: blood. The V and J genes are TRBV20-1 and TRBJ2-7; D is undetermined. The receptor's source is a girl aged 10-17 years with multiple sclerosis. CDR3 in amino acids: CSARSEAYEQYF. The CDR3 DNA follows: TGCAGTGCTAGGTCCGAAGCCTACGAGCAGTACTTC.